This T cell receptor (beta chain) comes out of a study of T-cell reconstitution after alpha-beta-depleted transplantation in children listed by TCRdb under 2016. Describing the broader study: Using TCR repertoire profiling, the study followed T-cell immune reconstitution in a quantitative way in children after TCRalphabeta/CD19-depleted allogeneic hematopoietic cell transplantation.

Library construction relied on PCR. TCRdb lists the instrument as Illumina HiSeq 2500. TCR libraries were prepared with molecular barcoding, using unique molecular identifiers to normalize TCRbeta repertoire quantification. TCRdb itself trimmed the public reads at Q25 with fastp, ran MiXCR and retained productive beta chains. Rows are combined by CDR3 protein, so each entry shows the most common genes and DNA. Across this sample there are 280,000 or so distinct CDR3 sequences, with approximately 10% seen only once. The ten biggest clones cover roughly a quarter of the sample. In the case of this clonotype: Its antigen is unknown. Base-call qualities are not available, and no considerably larger clone is one nucleotide away.

General study outcomes and caveats: Over subsequent months, a decline in hyperexpanded clone frequencies was noted, and after one year, T-cell counts and TCRbeta diversity were mostly ascribed to newly produced T cells. In some patients, high TCRbeta diversity at day 60 was attributed to recipient T cells and intrathymic progenitors that had survived conditioning. The apparently early alphabetaT-cell count recovery about two months after transplant was reportedly dependent on only several hundred rapidly expanded clones derived from non-depleted graft cells.

The CDR3 runs 15 amino acids, cysteine and phenylalanine included. The entry retains the CDR3 DNA only, 45 bases that are in frame from base 1. V ends up 7 bases short and J 6 bases short, with an unmatched junction base count of 11. CDR1 and CDR2 are read off the germline V gene (reference sequence) as SGHNT and YYREEE. In light of the paper, this sample's treatment or condition label describes: allogeneic hematopoietic cell transplantation with graft depleted of TCRalphabeta T cells and CD19 B cells. The transplant recipients were children given TCRalphabeta/CD19-depleted allogeneic hematopoietic cell grafts.

This sequence originates from a male patient aged 2 to 9 who had a stem cell transplant for chronic granulomatous disease, so the T cells may come from the graft donor. The material sequenced was peripheral blood, taken 180 days after TCRalphabeta/CD19-depleted stem cell transplant. The V and J genes are TRBV5-4 and TRBJ2-7, with 12 bases in between that match TRBD2. The CDR3 amino acid sequence is: CASGHRTSGIFEQYF. The DNA sequence is given as TGTGCCAGCGGCCACCGGACTAGCGGGATCTTCGAGCAGTACTTC. With all but the CDR3 taken from the reference TRBV5-4 and TRBJ2-7 genes, the full variable domain is: ETGVTQSPTHLIKTRGQQVTLRCSSQSGHNTVSWYQQALGQGPQFIFQYYREEENGRGNFPPRFSGLQFPNYSSELNVNALELDDSALYLCASGHRTSGIFEQYFGPGTRLTVT.